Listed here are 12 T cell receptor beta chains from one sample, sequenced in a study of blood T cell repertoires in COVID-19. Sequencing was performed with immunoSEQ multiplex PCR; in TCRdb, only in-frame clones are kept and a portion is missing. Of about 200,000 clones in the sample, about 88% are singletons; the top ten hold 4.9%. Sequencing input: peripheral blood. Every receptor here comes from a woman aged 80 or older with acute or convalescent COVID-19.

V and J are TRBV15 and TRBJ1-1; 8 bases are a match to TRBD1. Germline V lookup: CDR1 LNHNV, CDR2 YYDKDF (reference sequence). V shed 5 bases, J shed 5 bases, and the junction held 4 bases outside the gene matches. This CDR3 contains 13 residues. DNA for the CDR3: TGTGCCACCAGCCGCCGGACAGGGACTGAAGCTTTCTTT. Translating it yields CATSRRTGTEAFF.

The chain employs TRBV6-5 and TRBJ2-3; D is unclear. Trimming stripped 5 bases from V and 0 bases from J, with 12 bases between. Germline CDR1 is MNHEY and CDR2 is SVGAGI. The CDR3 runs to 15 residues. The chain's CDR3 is CASSLAYPSTDTQYF. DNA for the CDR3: TGTGCCAGCAGTCTTGCGTACCCTAGCACAGATACGCAGTATTTT.

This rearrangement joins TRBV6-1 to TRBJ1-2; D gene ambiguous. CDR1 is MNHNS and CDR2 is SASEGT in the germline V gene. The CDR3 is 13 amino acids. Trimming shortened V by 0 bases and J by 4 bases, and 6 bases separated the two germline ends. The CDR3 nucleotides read TGTGCCAGCAGTGAAGCACAGTCCTATGGCTACACCTTC. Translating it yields CASSEAQSYGYTF.

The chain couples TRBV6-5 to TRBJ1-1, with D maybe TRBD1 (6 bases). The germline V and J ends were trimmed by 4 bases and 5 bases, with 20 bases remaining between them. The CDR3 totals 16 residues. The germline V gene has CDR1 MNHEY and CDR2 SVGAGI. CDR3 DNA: TGTGCCAGCAGTTTTCAGGGGACCCCTCTGTTGACTGAAGCTTTCTTT. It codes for CASSFQGTPLLTEAFF.

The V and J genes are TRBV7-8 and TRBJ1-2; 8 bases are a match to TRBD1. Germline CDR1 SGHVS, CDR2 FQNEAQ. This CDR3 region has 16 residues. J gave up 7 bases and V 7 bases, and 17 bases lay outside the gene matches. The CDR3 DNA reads TGTGCCAGCACCCTTAGGGGCGGTCAGGGGGCGCTTGGCTACACCTTC. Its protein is CASTLRGGQGALGYTF.

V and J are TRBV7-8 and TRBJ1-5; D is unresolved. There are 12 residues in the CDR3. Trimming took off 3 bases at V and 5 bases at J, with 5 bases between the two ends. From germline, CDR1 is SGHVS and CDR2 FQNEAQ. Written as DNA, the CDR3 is TGTGCCAGCAGCTTCGTTCATCAGCCCCAGCATTTT. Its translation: CASSFVHQPQHF.

CDR3 DNA sequence: TGTGCCAGTAGTATAGTTGGAGCGGGAGGTGAGCAGTTCTTC. This codes for CASSIVGAGGEQFF. The chain uses TRBV19 and TRBJ2-1; TRBD2 matches at 9 bases. This CDR3 region has 14 residues. Germline assignment: CDR1 LNHDA and CDR2 SQIVND (reference sequence). Germline trimming cut 1 base from V and 9 bases from J; bases unmatched to any gene: 4.

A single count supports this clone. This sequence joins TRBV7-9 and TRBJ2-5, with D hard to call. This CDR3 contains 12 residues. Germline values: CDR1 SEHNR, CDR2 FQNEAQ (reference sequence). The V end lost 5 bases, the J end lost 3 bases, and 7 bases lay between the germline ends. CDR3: CASSPFEETQYF. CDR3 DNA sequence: TGTGCCAGCAGCCCCTTCGAAGAGACCCAGTACTTC.

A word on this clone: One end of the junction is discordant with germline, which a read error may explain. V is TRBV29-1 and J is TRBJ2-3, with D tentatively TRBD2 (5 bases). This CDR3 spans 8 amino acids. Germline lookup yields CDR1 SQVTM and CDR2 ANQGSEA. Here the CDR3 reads CSVEPGIF. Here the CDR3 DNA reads TGCAGCGTTGAACCGGGGATTTTT.

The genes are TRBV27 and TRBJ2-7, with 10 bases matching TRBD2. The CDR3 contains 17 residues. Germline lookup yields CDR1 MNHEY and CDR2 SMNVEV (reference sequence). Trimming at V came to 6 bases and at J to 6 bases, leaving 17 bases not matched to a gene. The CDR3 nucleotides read TGTGCCAGCAGGATGGTACCCTTAGCGGGAGGCGGGATCGAGCAGTACTTC. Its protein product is CASRMVPLAGGGIEQYF.

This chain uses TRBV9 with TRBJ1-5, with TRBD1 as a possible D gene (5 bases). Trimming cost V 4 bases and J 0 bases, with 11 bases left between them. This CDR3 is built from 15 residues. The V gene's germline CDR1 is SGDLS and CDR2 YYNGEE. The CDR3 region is CASSYSDSSNQPQHF. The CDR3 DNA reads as TGTGCCAGCAGCTATTCCGACAGTAGCAATCAGCCCCAGCATTTT.

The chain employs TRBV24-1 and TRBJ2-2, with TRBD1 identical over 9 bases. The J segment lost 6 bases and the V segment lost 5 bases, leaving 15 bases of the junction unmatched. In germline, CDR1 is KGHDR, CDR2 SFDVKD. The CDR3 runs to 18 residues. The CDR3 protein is CATSAPGDRDIFPGELFF. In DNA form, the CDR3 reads TGTGCCACCAGTGCCCCTGGGGACAGGGATATATTCCCCGGGGAGCTGTTTTTT.